This TCR beta chain was observed in a study of T cell responses to AZD1222 COVID-19 vaccine. Study-wide results and limits: With two AZD1222 doses given, Spike-specific TCR breadth and depth both rose. A reported finding is that nearly half of spike-specific TCRs target unmutated variant regions. Mostly white British, mostly female donors; authors suggested clonal diversity may be underestimated. Just a handful of AZD1222 recipients tested seropositive at baseline.

A remark on this clone: Its specificity is not known.

Germline CDR1 and CDR2: SEHNR and FQNEAQ (reference sequence). Trimming removed 5 bases from V and 1 base from J; junction bases left unmatched: 14. The CDR3 covers 19 residues. Here immunoSEQ multiplex PCR was the method, and the copy in TCRdb shows in-frame clones only, minus some. The repertoire includes under 200,000 clones, 88% of them detected once, and roughly 27% sits in the top ten. The TCR sequence derives from an adult who received the AZD1222 COVID-19 vaccine. The sequencing here drew on peripheral blood, taken 28 days after the second AZD1222 dose. The chain recombines TRBV7-9 with TRBJ2-1; 10 nucleotides agree with TRBD2. Here the CDR3 DNA reads TGTGCCAGCAGCCCGAAAAAAGGGACTAGCGATCCGTCCTACAATGAGCAGTTCTTC. As protein: CASSPKKGTSDPSYNEQFF.